This T cell receptor beta chain was captured by sequencing in a study of shared clonotypes between healthy human individuals. This table comes from immunoSEQ multiplex PCR, and its TCRdb copy is limited to in-frame clones, with some not included. The sample shows 2,100,000 or so clones, approximately 96% of them seen only once. Comment on this clone: Its antigen remains unidentified.

The length of the CDR3 is 14 residues. V was cut by 6 bases and J by 0 bases, with 12 bases left in between. Germline V gene lookup returns CDR1 SNHLY and CDR2 FYNNEI. Study-wide results and limits: In this cohort, only blood was sampled, and tissue repertoires likely differ. For naive CD4 cells, 5% to 6.5% of clonotypes were shared across a few donors.

The specimen was naive CD4+ T cells sorted from blood. The subset denotes: CD45RA+ positively selected. This sequence was found in a man aged 18 to 30 in good health. The genes are TRBV2 and TRBJ2-7; D is perhaps TRBD2 (5 bases). Written as DNA, the CDR3 is TGTGCCAGCAGATCCGGGATTCACTCCTACGAGCAGTACTTC. It encodes CASRSGIHSYEQYF.